The 22 T cell receptor beta chains listed next were all sequenced from one sample in a study of PD-1 blockade in mismatch repair-deficient tumors. Repertoires were generated with immunoSEQ multiplex PCR, while TCRdb's copy carries only in-frame clones and drops some. The sample lists some 120,000 clones; almost 90% were seen once. Sequences were derived from peripheral blood, sampled approximately 69 weeks after starting pembrolizumab. These receptors all stem from an adult with mismatch repair-deficient cancer.

The chain carries TRBV5-4 and TRBJ2-4; D perhaps matches TRBD2 (6 bases). The CDR3 has 13 residues. The germline V gene encodes CDR1 SGHNT and CDR2 YYREEE (reference sequence). With 7 bases removed from V and 11 bases from J, the gap between germline ends came to 19 bases. This CDR3 reads CASHQSGVGFQYF. DNA for the CDR3: TGTGCCAGCCACCAGTCGGGGGTTGGGTTTCAGTACTTC.

The genes are TRBV6-1 and TRBJ2-6; D is possibly TRBD1 (6 bases). Germline values: CDR1 MNHNS, CDR2 SASEGT. The CDR3 extends over 16 amino acids. The germline V and J ends were trimmed by 2 bases and 0 bases, with 8 bases remaining between them. Here the CDR3 reads CASSEQGYSGANVLTF. The DNA of the CDR3 is TGTGCCAGCAGTGAACAGGGGTACTCTGGGGCCAACGTCCTGACTTTC.

This clone is a singleton in its sample. CDR3 protein: CASSFRGEYGYTF. CDR3 nucleotide sequence: TGTGCCAGCAGTTTTCGGGGGGAGTATGGCTACACCTTC. The chain employs TRBV27 and TRBJ1-2, with a possible D match to TRBD1 (5 bases). Germline lookup yields CDR1 MNHEY and CDR2 SMNVEV (reference sequence). There are 13 residues in the CDR3. V lost 3 bases and J 5 bases, leaving 10 bases between the germline ends.

The chain carries TRBV19 and TRBJ2-5, with D perhaps TRBD1 or TRBD2 (6 bases each). CDR1 is LNHDA and CDR2 is SQIVND in the germline V gene (reference sequence). This CDR3 comprises 14 residues. The ends were cut back, 4 bases at V and 6 bases at J, with 15 bases in the middle. For the CDR3, the DNA is TGTGCCAGTAGTAGTCATGTGGGGGGCAAGACCCAGTACTTC. This sequence encodes CASSSHVGGKTQYF.

The V and J genes are TRBV19 and TRBJ1-4; TRBD1 agrees at 7 bases. The V gene's germline CDR1 is LNHDA and CDR2 SQIVND (reference sequence). Trimming removed 6 bases from V and 1 base from J; junction bases left unmatched: 5. The CDR3 is 15 residues long. The CDR3 coding sequence is TGTGCCAGTAGCGCATACAGGGGAACTAATGAAAAACTGTTTTTT. Translated, it gives CASSAYRGTNEKLFF.

The chain has TRBV4-3 and TRBJ2-6, with D unresolved. V was clipped by 0 bases and J by 0 bases, with 6 bases between them. The CDR3 length is 16 residues. Germline V gene lookup returns CDR1 LGHNA and CDR2 YSLEER. In DNA form, the CDR3 reads TGCGCCAGCAGCCAAGATCTTAGCTCTGGGGCCAACGTCCTGACTTTC. This codes for CASSQDLSSGANVLTF.

This chain uses TRBV29-1 with TRBJ2-3; 8 bases fit TRBD2. The V gene end was trimmed by 0 bases and the J gene end by 0 bases; junction bases not matched to a gene: 2. Germline V gene lookup returns CDR1 SQVTM and CDR2 ANQGSEA. The CDR3 totals 15 residues. CDR3 residues: CSVEDTGGSTDTQYF. CDR3 DNA: TGCAGCGTTGAAGATACGGGAGGGAGCACAGATACGCAGTATTTT.

The V and J genes are TRBV13 and TRBJ2-1; the match to TRBD1 covers 7 bases. The CDR3 has 13 residues. Germline loops: CDR1 PRHDT, CDR2 FYEKMQ (reference sequence). Trimming at V came to 5 bases and at J to 4 bases, leaving 2 bases not matched to a gene. The CDR3 sequence is CASSLGQYNEQFF. The CDR3 region has the DNA TGTGCCAGCAGCCTGGGACAGTACAATGAGCAGTTCTTC. Full variable domain (rest looked up from reference TRBV13 and TRBJ2-1): AAGVIQSPRHLIKEKRETATLKCYPIPRHDTVYWYQQGPGQDPQFLISFYEKMQSDKGSIPDRFSAQQFSDYHSELNMSSLELGDSALYFCASSLGQYNEQFFGPGTRLTVL.

This rearrangement joins TRBV27 to TRBJ1-4; 7 bases map to TRBD1. The germline V gene has CDR1 MNHEY and CDR2 SMNVEV (reference sequence). The CDR3 runs 15 residues. Unmatched junction bases numbered 9, after V lost 5 bases and J lost 6 bases. CDR3 in amino acids: CASSDRTGVDEKLFF. The CDR3 region has the DNA TGTGCCAGCAGTGATCGGACAGGCGTCGATGAAAAACTGTTTTTT.

V usage is TRBV11-2 and J usage is TRBJ2-2; 10 bases align to TRBD2. Germline CDR1 reads SGHAT; CDR2 reads FQNNGV. The CDR3 is 17 amino acids. J was trimmed by 4 bases and V by 0 bases; bases with no gene match: 5. CDR3 sequence (DNA): TGTGCCAGCAGCTTAGAGTTACAGCGGGAGGGCACCGGGGAGCTGTTTTTT. This codes for CASSLELQREGTGELFF.

The chain is built from TRBV19 and TRBJ2-2; D gene unclear. The germline CDR1 and CDR2 sequences are LNHDA and SQIVND (reference sequence). With 7 bases removed from V and 0 bases from J, the gap between germline ends came to 18 bases. The CDR3 has 17 residues. CDR3 DNA sequence: TGTGCCAGTATCTCGTCTTGGGGAACCGCGAACACCGGGGAGCTGTTTTTT. Translated, it gives CASISSWGTANTGELFF.

The chain recombines TRBV7-9 with TRBJ2-1; D not certain. CDR1 and CDR2 from the germline V gene are SEHNR and FQNEAQ (reference sequence). With 2 bases removed from V and 0 bases from J, the gap between germline ends came to 8 bases. The length of the CDR3 is 15 residues. This CDR3 reads CASSLPGRSYNEQFF. The CDR3 DNA follows: TGTGCCAGCAGCTTACCAGGACGCTCCTACAATGAGCAGTTCTTC.

A few counts support this clone. The J gene is TRBJ1-1, the V gene TRBV10-3, with D hard to call. The CDR3 runs to 13 residues. The germline gives CDR1 ENHRY, CDR2 SYGVKD. The germline V and J ends were trimmed by 4 bases and 1 base, with 7 bases remaining between them. This chain's CDR3 is CAISGPGNTEAFF. CDR3 DNA sequence: TGTGCCATCAGTGGGCCAGGGAACACTGAAGCTTTCTTT.

The gene calls are TRBV4-1 and TRBJ1-5; D unresolved. Trimming shortened V by 5 bases and J by 3 bases, and 17 bases separated the two germline ends. CDR1 is MGHRA, CDR2 YSYEKL, per germline. This CDR3 region has 16 residues. The CDR3 reads CASSARVDGLNQPQHF. CDR3 in DNA: TGCGCCAGCAGCGCAAGGGTGGACGGCCTCAATCAGCCCCAGCATTTT.

The genes are TRBV27 and TRBJ1-1; D is ambiguous. V lost 0 bases, J lost 1 base, and 6 bases lay in between. Germline-derived CDR1 and CDR2 are MNHEY and SMNVEV (reference sequence). The CDR3 runs 14 residues. The CDR3 reads CASSLSVRNTEAFF. DNA for the CDR3: TGTGCCAGCAGTTTATCGGTCAGGAACACTGAAGCTTTCTTT.

This chain uses TRBV6-6 with TRBJ1-1; D unclear. The V end lost 7 bases, the J end lost 1 base, and 16 bases lay between the germline ends. Germline-derived CDR1 and CDR2 are MNHNY and SVGAGI (reference sequence). This CDR3 has 15 residues. The CDR3 sequence is CASNLSGRTNTEAFF. The CDR3 DNA reads as TGTGCCAGCAATCTATCGGGCAGAACGAACACTGAAGCTTTCTTT.

V is TRBV5-1 and J is TRBJ2-7, with unresolved D. V was shortened by 5 bases and J by 0 bases, with 15 bases between the two germline ends. Germline values: CDR1 SGHRS, CDR2 YFSETQ. This CDR3 has 15 amino acids. The CDR3 loop is CASRVGSASSYEQYF. The CDR3 region has the DNA TGCGCCAGCAGGGTCGGCTCTGCGAGCTCCTACGAGCAGTACTTC.

The gene calls are TRBV4-2 and TRBJ2-6; TRBD1 agrees at 11 bases. The trim removed 1 base at V and 3 bases at J, leaving 5 bases unmatched. Germline assignment: CDR1 LGHNA and CDR2 YNFKEQ. This CDR3 comprises 18 residues. The CDR3 region has the DNA TGTGCCAGCAGCCAAGCTGGACAGGGGGCGAGTGGGGCCAACGTCCTGACTTTC. Its protein is CASSQAGQGASGANVLTF.

The rearrangement uses TRBV29-1 and TRBJ2-1; D perhaps matches TRBD2 (6 bases). The V end lost 7 bases, the J end lost 0 bases, and 16 bases lay between the germline ends. Per the germline V gene, CDR1 is SQVTM and CDR2 is ANQGSEA. The CDR3 is 15 amino acids. CDR3 loop: CSGVVGGSSYNEQFF. DNA for the CDR3: TGCAGCGGCGTCGTGGGGGGAAGCTCCTACAATGAGCAGTTCTTC.

The chain combines TRBV9 with TRBJ2-7; 8 bases are a match to TRBD1. This CDR3 has 16 amino acids. Looked up from germline, CDR1 is SGDLS and CDR2 is YYNGEE. V lost 3 bases to trimming and J lost 2 bases; unmatched junction nucleotides: 10. The CDR3 DNA follows: TGTGCCAGCAGCGCGGGACAGGCCCTTGCCCCCTACGAGCAGTACTTC. Protein: CASSAGQALAPYEQYF.

The rearrangement joins TRBV5-4 to TRBJ2-1; the D gene is possibly TRBD2 (6 bases). The V end lost 4 bases, the J end lost 9 bases, and 14 bases lay between the germline ends. Germline CDR1 SGHNT, CDR2 YYREEE (reference sequence). The CDR3 runs 13 residues. CDR3 amino acids: CASSIRLETEQFF. Here the CDR3 DNA reads TGTGCCAGCAGCATCAGACTAGAGACTGAGCAGTTCTTC.

The chain recombines TRBV7-2 with TRBJ2-7; the D is unclear. Trimming removed 2 bases from V and 3 bases from J, with 8 bases in between. The CDR3 consists of 13 residues. CDR1 is SGHTA and CDR2 is FQGNSA in the germline V gene. CDR3 protein: CASSLFPIYEQYF. In nucleotides, the CDR3 is TGTGCCAGCAGCTTATTTCCTATCTACGAGCAGTACTTC.